Detailed here is one T cell receptor (beta chain). Its antigen is currently unknown. This sample was taken from a study of post-analysis software for immune sequencing data. Study-wide results and caveats: In patients, TRBV5-6, TRBV5-1 and TRBV20-1 belonged to four or five TRBV segments found more frequently than in controls. Among multiple sclerosis patients, normalized Chao1 diversity was significantly below that of controls.

TCR beta libraries were prepared from cDNA with unique molecular identifiers. TCRdb analysed the PCR reads with MiXCR anew, one entry per CDR3 protein. The sample lists roughly 430,000 distinct CDR3 sequences; approximately 42% were seen once. Trimming cost V 0 bases and J 8 bases, with 7 bases left between them. Germline V gene sequence: CDR1 DFQATT, CDR2 SNEGSKA (reference sequence). The CDR3 is made up of 11 amino acids. Sequencing was done on a sample of blood. This receptor was taken from a girl aged 2 to 9 with multiple sclerosis. The rearrangement links TRBV20-1 to TRBJ1-2; D is ambiguous. CDR3 region: CSARERGGYTF. The CDR3 DNA reads as TGCAGTGCTAGAGAGCGGGGAGGCTACACCTTC.